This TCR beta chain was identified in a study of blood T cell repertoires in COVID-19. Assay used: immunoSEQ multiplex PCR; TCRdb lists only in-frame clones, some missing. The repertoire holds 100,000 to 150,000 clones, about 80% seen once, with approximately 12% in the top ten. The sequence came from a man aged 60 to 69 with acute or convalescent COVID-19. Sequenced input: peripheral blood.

CDR3 sequence: CASSEVAGGYEQYF. The CDR3 DNA is TGTGCCAGCAGTGAAGTAGCGGGAGGCTACGAGCAGTACTTC. V gene TRBV6-1 combines with J gene TRBJ2-7; 10 nucleotides agree with TRBD2. Germline V lookup: CDR1 MNHNS, CDR2 SASEGT. The CDR3 covers 14 residues. With V trimmed by 1 base and J by 3 bases, 0 bases remained unmatched.